The TCR beta chain described here comes from a study of CD8 T cells in Susac syndrome. When the RNA was reverse transcribed, random hexamers were used with an input of roughly 0.5 to 1 ug. TCRdb re-analysed the immunoSEQ multiplex PCR reads in MiXCR, keeping a single row per CDR3 protein. This sample has 150,000 to 200,000 distinct CDR3 sequences, with around 94% found just once. Trimming cost V 1 base and J 3 bases, with 3 bases left between them. The CDR3 has 12 amino acids. The sequence was obtained from a human donor with multiple sclerosis. V is TRBV12-3 or TRBV12-4 and J is TRBJ1-1; D unclear. Sequencing was performed on CD4+ T cells from PBMCs. The DNA for the CDR3 is TGTGCCAGCAGTTTAGTAGACACTGAAGCTTTCTTT. It is translated as CASSLVDTEAFF.